This is a list of T cell receptor beta chains from one sample in a study of T cells in Graves' hyperthyroidism and ophthalmopathy. TCRdb reprocessed the multiplex PCR reads via MiXCR and lists one record per CDR3 protein. This sample carries around 300,000 distinct CDR3 sequences, around 20% of them seen once, and the ten largest clones take under 45%. Sequencing was done on a sample of blood. These receptors were taken from a man aged 50 or older with Graves' ophthalmopathy. The CDR3 runs from the conserved cysteine through the conserved F or W. A D gene is named only where the DNA matches it firmly. For some rows the clone size is stated as once, few or many, or as a class when expanded; others skip it.

V	D	J	size	DNA	CDR3
TRBV28	-	TRBJ1-2	few	TGTGCCAGCATTTCACCAAGTCCCGATGGCTACACCTTC	CASISPSPDGYTF
TRBV18	-	TRBJ2-1	-	TGTGCCAGCTCACCTCTTGAGGCTGAGCAGTTCTTC	CASSPLEAEQFF
TRBV28	-	TRBJ1-5	few	TGTGCCAGCAGTTCACTCCCAGGGTTCTCTGTCAGCAATCAGCCCCAGCATTTT	CASSSLPGFSVSNQPQHF
TRBV6-1	TRBD2	TRBJ2-7	-	TGTGCCAGCAGTGGACCGACGACTAGCGGGAGTGGCTACGAGCAGTACTTC	CASSGPTTSGSGYEQYF
TRBV10-3	TRBD1	TRBJ2-5	many	TGTGCCATCAGTGACCCCCGGGACAGGGGGGATACCCAGTACTTC	CAISDPRDRGDTQYF
TRBV3-1	-	TRBJ2-3	many	TGTGCCAGCAGCCAAGGGAAGGTTACGCAGTATTTT	CASSQGKVTQYF
TRBV24-1	TRBD1	TRBJ1-2	-	TGTGCCACCAGGATCACAGGGGAGGATGGCTACACCTTC	CATRITGEDGYTF
TRBV24-1	TRBD2	TRBJ2-1	-	TGTGCCACCAATCAAGAGGGAGGGTTATTCAATGAGCAGTTCTTC	CATNQEGGLFNEQFF
TRBV20-1	-	TRBJ1-6	few	TGCAGTGCTAGGTCTGACAGGAGCTCCTATAATTCACCCCTCCACTTT	CSARSDRSSYNSPLHF
TRBV6-1	-	TRBJ2-3	many	TGTGCCAGCAGCATTGCCGGGAGCGGCGGCACAGATACACAGTATTTT	CASSIAGSGGTDTQYF
TRBV6-2/TRBV6-3	TRBD1	TRBJ2-1	few	TGTGCCAGCAGTTCCCTTCTGGACAGGGTCCGGAATGAGCAGTTCTTC	CASSSLLDRVRNEQFF
TRBV11-2	-	TRBJ1-4	many	TGTGCCAGCAGCCAGCAGGTTAATGAAAAACTGTTTTTT	CASSQQVNEKLFF
TRBV5-1	TRBD2	TRBJ2-3	-	TGCGCCAGCAGCCAAGAGCGACTAGCGGCTAGCACAGATACGCAGTATTTT	CASSQERLAASTDTQYF
TRBV3-1	-	TRBJ2-5	many	TGTGCCAGCAGCCAAAAGGGGACATCGTTCTGGACCCAGTACTTC	CASSQKGTSFWTQYF
TRBV18	TRBD1	TRBJ1-5	few	TGTGCCAGCTCACCGGTGGGACAGGGGATTAATCAGCCCCAGCATTTT	CASSPVGQGINQPQHF
TRBV2	-	TRBJ1-3	few	TGTGCCAGCAGTTCGACGGAGACTATCTCTGGAAACACCATATATTTT	CASSSTETISGNTIYF
TRBV27	TRBD2	TRBJ2-7	few	TGTGCCAGCAGTTTAACGGGACTAGCGGGGACCTACGAGCAGTACTTC	CASSLTGLAGTYEQYF
TRBV28	-	TRBJ1-5	many	TGTGCCAGCAGTTTAAGCGGGTCCCAAAATCAGCCCCAGCATTTT	CASSLSGSQNQPQHF
TRBV2	-	TRBJ2-6	few	TGTGCCAGCAGGGCGAGCTCTGGGGCCAACGTCCTGACTTTC	CASRASSGANVLTF
TRBV6-1	-	TRBJ2-7	few	TGTGCCAGCATGGGGCCGAGCTCCTACGAGCAGTACTTC	CASMGPSSYEQYF
TRBV6-1	-	TRBJ2-7	many	TGTGCCAGCAGTGAAGCGGGGCGGTGGGAGCAGTACTTC	CASSEAGRWEQYF
TRBV30	-	TRBJ2-7	many	TGTGCCTGGAAAGGGGTGGTCTACGAGCAGTACTTC	CAWKGVVYEQYF
TRBV6-2/TRBV6-3	-	TRBJ1-5	-	TGTGCCAGCAGTTACTCGACAGGCCAGCCCCAGCATTTT	CASSYSTGQPQHF
TRBV7-8	TRBD2	TRBJ2-1	many	TGTGCCAGCAGCTTACTAGCGGGGTACAATGAGCAGTTCTTC	CASSLLAGYNEQFF
TRBV27	TRBD1	TRBJ2-7	few	TGTGCCAGCAGTTTATATTACCCCACGGGACAGGGAAACACCTACGAGCAGTACTTC	CASSLYYPTGQGNTYEQYF
TRBV24-1	-	TRBJ2-3	-	TGTGCCACCAGTGATTTCACCGGGATTGATACGCAGTATTTT	CATSDFTGIDTQYF
TRBV19	-	TRBJ1-5	-	TGTGCCAGTAGTGTAGAAGGGGACAGCAATCAGCCCCAGCATTTT	CASSVEGDSNQPQHF
TRBV7-9	-	TRBJ2-2	-	TGTGCCAGCAGCTTCTGGGCCGGGGAGCTGTTTTTT	CASSFWAGELFF
TRBV11-2	-	TRBJ2-7	once	TGCGCCAGCAGCCAACTCCATCTCATAAGCTCCTACGAGCAGTACTTC	CASSQLHLISSYEQYF
TRBV6-1	TRBD2	TRBJ2-7	few	TGTGCCAGCAGCCCCCGGGGGGAATCCTACGAGCAGTACTTC	CASSPRGESYEQYF
TRBV12-3/TRBV12-4	-	TRBJ1-6	-	TGTGCCAGCAGTCGATCTCGGTCACCCCTCCACTTT	CASSRSRSPLHF
TRBV5-4	TRBD2	TRBJ2-3	-	TGTGCCAGCAGCCTGGGACTAGCGGACCGCACAGATACGCAGTATTTT	CASSLGLADRTDTQYF
TRBV12-3/TRBV12-4	-	TRBJ2-1	-	TGTGCCAGCAGTTGGGATGATGAGCAGTTCTTC	CASSWDDEQFF
TRBV20-1	-	TRBJ2-7	few	TGCAGTGCTAGAGGGTCCGGCAGGGGAGGATTCGAGCAGTACTTC	CSARGSGRGGFEQYF
TRBV12-3/TRBV12-4	TRBD1	TRBJ1-5	few	TGTGCCAGCAGCGCACAGGGGTCTGGCAATCAGCCCCAGCATTTT	CASSAQGSGNQPQHF
TRBV20-1	-	TRBJ2-1	many	TGCAGTGCTAGACCAATGGGGAAGTTTTTCAATGAGCAGTTCTTC	CSARPMGKFFNEQFF
TRBV6-5	-	TRBJ2-7	-	TGTGCCAGCAGTTACCCTGACGAGCAGTACTTC	CASSYPDEQYF
TRBV5-1	TRBD2	TRBJ2-3	many	TGCGCCAGCAGCTTCCCTCGGGAGGGACGGTCTTACGCCACAGATACGCAGTATTTT	CASSFPREGRSYATDTQYF